The 2 T cell receptor beta chains listed next were all sequenced from one sample in a study of blood T cell repertoires in COVID-19. Sequencing used immunoSEQ multiplex PCR; TCRdb keeps in-frame clones, though not all of them. The sample includes 130,000 to 150,000 clones, around 80% seen only once; the top ten take roughly 7.2%. The sequencing sample was made of peripheral blood. All receptors derive from a woman aged 50 to 60 in a cohort sampled during active or convalescent COVID-19.

J is TRBJ1-1 and V is TRBV19, with D possibly TRBD1 on 5 matching bases. V was pared by 6 bases and J by 1 base, with 15 bases between. Per the germline V gene, CDR1 is LNHDA and CDR2 is SQIVND (reference sequence). The CDR3 runs 15 residues. CDR3 coding DNA: TGTGCCAGTAGCCAAATTCTCGGACAGAACACTGAAGCTTTCTTT. As protein: CASSQILGQNTEAFF.

This sequence joins TRBV6-6 and TRBJ1-3; a weak D match, TRBD1 (6 bases). This CDR3 spans 15 amino acids. The germline CDR1 and CDR2 sequences are MNHNY and SVGAGI (reference sequence). V dropped 7 bases and J dropped 1 base, with 14 bases sitting between them. CDR3 sequence reads: CASTRGGLSGNTIYF. DNA for the CDR3: TGTGCCAGCACCCGCGGGGGCTTGTCTGGAAACACCATATATTTT.